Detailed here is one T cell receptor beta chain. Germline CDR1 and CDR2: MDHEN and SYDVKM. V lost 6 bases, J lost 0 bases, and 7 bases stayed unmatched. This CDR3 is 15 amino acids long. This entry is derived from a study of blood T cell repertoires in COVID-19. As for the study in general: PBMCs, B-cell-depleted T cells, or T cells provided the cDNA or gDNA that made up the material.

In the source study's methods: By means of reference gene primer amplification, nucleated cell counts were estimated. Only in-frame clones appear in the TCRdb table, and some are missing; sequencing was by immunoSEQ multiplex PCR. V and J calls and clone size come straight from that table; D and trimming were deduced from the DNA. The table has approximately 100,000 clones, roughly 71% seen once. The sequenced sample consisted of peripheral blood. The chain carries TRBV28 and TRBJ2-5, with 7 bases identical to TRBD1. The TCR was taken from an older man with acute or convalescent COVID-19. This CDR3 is CASSSPGQHQETQYF. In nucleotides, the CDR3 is TGTGCCAGCAGCTCCCCGGGACAGCACCAAGAGACCCAGTACTTC.